Listed below are T cell receptor beta chains from one sample, sequenced in a study of cytomegalovirus exposure and HLA in healthy donors. Sequencing used immunoSEQ multiplex PCR; TCRdb keeps in-frame clones, though not all of them. The data contain around 140,000 clones, about 80% of them singletons. The sample consisted of PBMCs. The receptor source for this set is a man between 40 and 49 years old in good health and CMV-seropositive. The CDR3 runs from the conserved cysteine through the conserved F or W. Each record gives: V gene, J gene, clone size, D gene, CDR3 protein, CDR3 DNA. A D gene is named only where the DNA matches it firmly. Clone size is stated in some rows and not others, as once, few, many or a class when expanded.

>TRBV18|TRBJ2-3|.|.
CASSLLITDTQYF
TGTGCCAGCTCACTTCTTATAACAGATACGCAGTATTTT
>TRBV9|TRBJ2-2|.|TRBD1
CASSPRTGATGELFF
TGTGCCAGCAGCCCACGGACAGGGGCCACCGGGGAGCTGTTTTTT
>TRBV4-1|TRBJ1-3|.|.
CASSQDRVGNTIYF
TGCGCCAGCAGCCAAGACAGGGTTGGAAACACCATATATTTT
>TRBV7-3|TRBJ2-2|.|.
CASASGNTGELFF
TGTGCCAGCGCAAGCGGGAACACCGGGGAGCTGTTTTTT
>TRBV4-3|TRBJ2-3|.|.
CASSPSSQGTDTQYF
TGCGCCAGCAGCCCTTCGTCACAGGGTACAGATACGCAGTATTTT
>TRBV10-3|TRBJ2-1|.|TRBD2
CAISIGTSGSNEQFF
TGTGCCATCTCGATAGGGACTAGTGGTTCGAATGAGCAGTTCTTC
>TRBV2|TRBJ2-2|.|.
CASSDYLGGVNTGELFF
TGTGCCAGCAGTGATTATTTAGGCGGCGTGAACACCGGGGAGCTGTTTTTT
>TRBV5-6|TRBJ2-5|.|TRBD1
CASVSRGQETQYF
TGTGCCAGCGTCTCCAGGGGGCAAGAGACCCAGTACTTC
>TRBV19|TRBJ2-7|few|.
CASRGTAGGEQYF
TGTGCCAGTAGGGGGACGGCCGGGGGCGAGCAGTACTTC
>TRBV28|TRBJ2-7|once|.
CASSFPRGTPAYEQYF
TGTGCCAGCAGTTTCCCCCGAGGGACACCGGCCTACGAGCAGTACTTC
>TRBV7-9|TRBJ2-3|.|.
CASSLFASTDTQYF
TGTGCCAGCAGCTTATTCGCGTCCACAGATACGCAGTATTTT
>TRBV27|TRBJ2-7|.|TRBD2
CASSLGLAGVAEQYF
TGTGCCAGCAGTCTGGGACTAGCGGGAGTCGCCGAGCAGTACTTC
>TRBV7-9|TRBJ2-5|few|.
CASSSLMDGLETQYF
TGTGCCAGCAGCTCCCTTATGGACGGACTAGAGACCCAGTACTTC
>TRBV5-8|TRBJ1-2|.|.
CASRIRGGYGYTF
TGTGCCAGCCGAATCAGGGGCGGCTATGGCTACACCTTC
>TRBV5-1|TRBJ2-1|.|TRBD2
CASGLGGGSYEQFF
TGCGCCAGCGGCCTGGGTGGCGGGAGTTATGAGCAGTTCTTC
>TRBV5-4|TRBJ1-2|once|.
CASSFSDSLGYTF
TGTGCCAGCAGCTTTTCCGACTCCTTAGGCTACACCTTC
>TRBV18|TRBJ1-1|.|TRBD1
CASSADRGEAFF
TGTGCCAGCTCAGCGGACAGGGGGGAAGCTTTCTTT
>TRBV5-6|TRBJ2-1|.|.
CASRLTGGNEQFF
TGTGCCAGCAGGCTCACCGGGGGTAATGAGCAGTTCTTC
>TRBV12-5|TRBJ1-2|.|.
CASGQRAHGGYTF
TGTGCTAGTGGACAGCGGGCCCATGGGGGCTACACCTTC
>TRBV7-9|TRBJ2-2|few|.
CASSQAGGRHGELFF
TGTGCCAGCAGTCAAGCAGGCGGGCGTCACGGGGAGCTGTTTTTT
>TRBV19|TRBJ1-5|once|.
CASSIDGGFNQPQHF
TGTGCCAGTAGTATAGATGGAGGGTTCAATCAGCCCCAGCATTTT
>TRBV5-1|TRBJ2-2|.|.
CASSLGGETGELFF
TGCGCCAGCAGCTTGGGCGGAGAGACCGGGGAGCTGTTTTTT
>TRBV5-1|TRBJ2-5|.|.
CASSPTITGETQYF
TGCGCCAGCAGTCCAACAATCACGGGAGAGACCCAGTACTTC
>TRBV7-2|TRBJ1-1|.|.
CASSHDSTQGKEAFF
TGTGCCAGCAGCCACGACTCGACTCAGGGAAAAGAAGCTTTCTTT
>TRBV11-2|TRBJ2-7|.|TRBD1
CASSYTYRGAYEQYF
TGTGCCAGCAGCTACACCTACAGGGGGGCCTACGAGCAGTACTTC
>TRBV5-1|TRBJ1-2|.|.
CASSLEGRENYGYTF
TGCGCCAGCAGCTTGGAAGGCAGGGAAAACTATGGCTACACCTTC
>TRBV5-4|TRBJ1-1|few|TRBD1
CASSSQKTGSTEAFF
TGTGCCAGCAGCTCACAGAAGACAGGGAGCACTGAAGCTTTCTTT
>TRBV7-2|TRBJ2-1|once|TRBD2
CASSLTSGRPYNEQFF
TGTGCCAGCAGCCTCACTAGCGGGAGGCCCTACAATGAGCAGTTCTTC
>TRBV11-2|TRBJ2-1|.|.
CASSRDLDSYNEQFF
TGTGCCAGCAGCCGAGACCTAGATTCTTACAATGAGCAGTTCTTC
>TRBV5-1|TRBJ1-3|.|TRBD1
CASSLKPGGTGNTIYF
TGCGCCAGCAGCTTGAAACCAGGGGGTACTGGAAACACCATATATTTT
>TRBV5-1|TRBJ2-3|once|.
CASSPNTDTQYF
TGCGCCAGCAGCCCTAACACAGATACGCAGTATTTT
>TRBV21-1|TRBJ2-5|.|.
CASSKALAGAYQETQYF
TGTGCCAGCAGCAAAGCGCTCGCGGGCGCCTACCAAGAGACCCAGTACTTC
>TRBV2|TRBJ2-7|.|TRBD1
CASSTGTGSYGQYF
TGTGCCAGCAGCACCGGGACAGGGAGCTACGGGCAGTACTTC
>TRBV19|TRBJ1-5|.|.
CASSAGGRNQPQHF
TGTGCCAGCTCAGCCGGGGGTCGGAATCAGCCCCAGCATTTT
>TRBV10-3|TRBJ2-1|.|.
CAISEFGRAPAYNEQFF
TGTGCCATCAGTGAGTTCGGGCGGGCGCCCGCCTACAATGAGCAGTTCTTC
>TRBV7-2|TRBJ2-7|.|TRBD2
CASTSLAGLYEQYF
TGTGCCAGCACGTCCCTAGCGGGACTATACGAGCAGTACTTC
>TRBV5-4|TRBJ2-7|.|TRBD2
CASSLAALAGTVEQYF
TGTGCCAGCAGCTTGGCCGCACTAGCGGGAACAGTCGAGCAGTACTTC